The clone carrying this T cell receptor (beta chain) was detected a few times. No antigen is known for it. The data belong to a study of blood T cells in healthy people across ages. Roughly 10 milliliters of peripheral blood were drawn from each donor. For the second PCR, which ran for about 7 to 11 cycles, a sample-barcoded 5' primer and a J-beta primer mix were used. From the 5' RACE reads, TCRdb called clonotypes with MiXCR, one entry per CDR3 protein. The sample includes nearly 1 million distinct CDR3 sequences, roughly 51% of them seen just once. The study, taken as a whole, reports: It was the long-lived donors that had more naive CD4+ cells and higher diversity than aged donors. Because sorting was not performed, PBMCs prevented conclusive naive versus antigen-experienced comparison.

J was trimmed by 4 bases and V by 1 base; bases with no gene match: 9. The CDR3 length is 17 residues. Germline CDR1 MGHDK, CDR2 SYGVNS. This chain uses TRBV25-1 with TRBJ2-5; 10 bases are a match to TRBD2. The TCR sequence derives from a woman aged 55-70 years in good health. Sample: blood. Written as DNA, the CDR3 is TGTGCCAGCAGTGAATTGAGAAGCGGGAGGGTGATAGAGACCCAGTACTTC. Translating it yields CASSELRSGRVIETQYF.